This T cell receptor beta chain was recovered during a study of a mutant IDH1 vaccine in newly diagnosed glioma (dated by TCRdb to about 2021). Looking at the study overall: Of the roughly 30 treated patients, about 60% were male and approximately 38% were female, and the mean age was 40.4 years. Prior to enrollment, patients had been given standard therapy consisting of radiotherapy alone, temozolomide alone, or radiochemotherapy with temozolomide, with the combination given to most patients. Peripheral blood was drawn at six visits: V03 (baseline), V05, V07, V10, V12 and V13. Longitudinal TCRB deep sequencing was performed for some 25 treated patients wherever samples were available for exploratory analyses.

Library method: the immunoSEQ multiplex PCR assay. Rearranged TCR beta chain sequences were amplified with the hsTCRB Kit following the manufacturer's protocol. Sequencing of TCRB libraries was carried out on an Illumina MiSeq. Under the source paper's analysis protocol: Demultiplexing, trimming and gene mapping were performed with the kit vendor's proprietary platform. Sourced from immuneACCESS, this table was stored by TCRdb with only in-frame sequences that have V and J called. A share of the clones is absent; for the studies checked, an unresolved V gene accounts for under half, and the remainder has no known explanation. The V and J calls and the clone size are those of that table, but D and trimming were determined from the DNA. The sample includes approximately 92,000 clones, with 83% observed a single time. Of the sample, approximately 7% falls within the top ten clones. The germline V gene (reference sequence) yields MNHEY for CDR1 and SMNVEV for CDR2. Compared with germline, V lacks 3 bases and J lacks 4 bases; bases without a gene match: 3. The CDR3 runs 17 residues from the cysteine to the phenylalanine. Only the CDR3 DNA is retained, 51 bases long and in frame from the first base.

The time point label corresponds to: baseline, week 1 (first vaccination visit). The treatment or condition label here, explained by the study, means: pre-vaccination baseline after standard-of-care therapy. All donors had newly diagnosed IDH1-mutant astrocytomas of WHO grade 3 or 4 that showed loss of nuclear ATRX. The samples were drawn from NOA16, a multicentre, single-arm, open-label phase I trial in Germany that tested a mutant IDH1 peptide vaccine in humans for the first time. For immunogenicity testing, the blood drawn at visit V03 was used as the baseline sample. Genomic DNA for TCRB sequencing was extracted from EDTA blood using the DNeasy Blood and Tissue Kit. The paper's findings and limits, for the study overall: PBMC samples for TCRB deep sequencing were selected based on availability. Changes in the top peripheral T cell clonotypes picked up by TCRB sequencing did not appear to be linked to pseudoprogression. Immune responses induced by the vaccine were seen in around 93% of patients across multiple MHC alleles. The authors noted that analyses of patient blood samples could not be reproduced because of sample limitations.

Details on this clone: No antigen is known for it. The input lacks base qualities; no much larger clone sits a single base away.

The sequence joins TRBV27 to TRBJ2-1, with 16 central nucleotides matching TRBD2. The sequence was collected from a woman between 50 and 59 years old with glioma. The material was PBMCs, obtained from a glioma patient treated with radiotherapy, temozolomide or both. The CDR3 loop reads CASSFGTSGGAYNEQFF. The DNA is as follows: TGTGCCAGCAGTTTTGGGACTAGCGGGGGGGCATACAATGAGCAGTTCTTC.